This record concerns one T cell receptor (beta chain) sequence. TCRdb recomputed calls from the RT-PCR reads with MiXCR, one row per CDR3 protein. The profile shows tens of thousands of distinct CDR3 sequences, approximately 49% of them singletons. The sample originates from a study of patients and donors after allogeneic stem cell transplantation. The V gene's germline CDR1 is DFQATT and CDR2 SNEGSKA (reference sequence). The CDR3 has 15 residues. Trimming took 6 bases from V and 3 from J; bases not matched to a gene: 6. Sequencing used blood, either unsorted or a sorted T cell fraction (not recorded which). The chain carries TRBV20-1 and TRBJ2-2; 11 positions match TRBD2. The clonotype originates from a human donor who was either an allogeneic HSCT recipient or a stem cell or donor lymphocyte infusion donor (not recorded which). It is not recorded whose cells these are; they may come from a transplant donor. CDR3 in amino acids: CSAKTSGTDTGELFF. CDR3 DNA sequence: TGCAGTGCCAAGACTAGCGGGACCGACACCGGGGAGCTGTTTTTT.